This entry lists 2 T cell receptor beta chains sequenced from one sample in a study of OX40 agonist ivuxolimab in advanced cancers. Profiled with immunoSEQ multiplex PCR; TCRdb holds only in-frame clones, not every one. The data show some 70,000 clones, about 85% seen once. Material: CD4+ or CD8+ T cells sorted from blood, obtained in a trial of the OX40 agonist ivuxolimab. These receptors all come from an adult with an advanced solid tumor such as melanoma, head and neck, liver or kidney cancer.

The chain carries TRBV6-1 and TRBJ2-5; no firm D call. The CDR3 has 12 residues. CDR1 is MNHNS and CDR2 is SASEGT in the germline V gene. V lost 6 bases and J 3 bases, leaving 8 bases between the germline ends. CDR3: CASRENEETQYF. The CDR3 nucleotides are TGTGCCAGCAGAGAGAACGAAGAGACCCAGTACTTC.

This chain connects TRBV19 to TRBJ1-2, with 7 bases fitting TRBD1. V trimming: 5 bases; J trimming: 2 bases; junction bases outside the gene matches: 5. Germline CDR1 reads LNHDA; CDR2 reads SQIVND (reference sequence). The CDR3 is made up of 14 amino acids. The CDR3 sequence is CASSQPQGNYGYTF. In nucleotides, the CDR3 is TGTGCCAGTAGTCAACCACAGGGGAACTATGGCTACACCTTC.